The 5 T cell receptor beta chains listed next were all sequenced from one sample in a study of PD-1 blockade in classical Hodgkin lymphoma. Brentuximab vedotin exposure varied, and every patient relapsed after autologous stem cell transplantation. Assay: immunoSEQ multiplex PCR; the TCRdb copy retains only in-frame clones and omits some. The sample holds 50,000 to 85,000 clones, 60% to 80% seen once. The specimen comprised peripheral blood mononuclear cells (PBMCs), sampled before the second cycle of nivolumab. The receptors shown here come from a human donor with classical Hodgkin lymphoma.

V and J are TRBV5-1 and TRBJ2-7; D could derive from TRBD1 or TRBD2 (6 bases each). The germline V gene has CDR1 SGHRS and CDR2 YFSETQ. Trimming cost V 3 bases and J 2 bases, with 15 bases left between them. The CDR3 runs to 15 residues. The CDR3 DNA sequence: TGCGCCAGCAGCTGGGGGGCGGGGTCCCCCTACGAGCAGTACTTC. Its protein is CASSWGAGSPYEQYF. The entire variable domain, with the rest obtained from reference TRBV5-1 and TRBJ2-7, is as follows: KAGVTQTPRYLIKTRGQQVTLSCSPISGHRSVSWYQQTPGQGLQFLFEYFSETQRNKGNFPGRFSGRQFSNSRSEMNVSTLELGDSALYLCASSWGAGSPYEQYFGPGTRLTVT.

The chain employs TRBV27 and TRBJ1-1; 7 bases align to TRBD1. The germline CDR1 and CDR2 sequences are MNHEY and SMNVEV (reference sequence). J gave up 4 bases and V 6 bases, and 8 bases lay outside the gene matches. The length of the CDR3 is 14 residues. For the CDR3, the DNA is TGTGCCAGCAGCCCCCGACAGGGACTCACTGAAGCTTTCTTT. This encodes CASSPRQGLTEAFF.

The chain links TRBV11-1 to TRBJ2-7; TRBD2 matches 7 bases. The CDR3 is 15 residues long. Germline CDR1 and CDR2: SGHAT and FQDESV (reference sequence). With V trimmed by 2 bases and J by 2 bases, 6 bases remained unmatched. The CDR3 loop is CASSLTVGGTYEQYF. The DNA for the CDR3 is TGTGCCAGCAGCTTAACCGTGGGGGGGACCTACGAGCAGTACTTC.

A few counts support this clone. This sequence joins TRBV27 and TRBJ1-5; D remains ambiguous. Germline CDR1 is MNHEY and CDR2 is SMNVEV (reference sequence). V was pared by 3 bases and J by 4 bases, with 13 bases between. CDR3 length: 15 amino acids. The CDR3 DNA is TGTGCCAGCAGTTTCCGGTTTGGGTCGAATCAGCCCCAGCATTTT. Its protein is CASSFRFGSNQPQHF.

This clone was found a few times. The chain carries TRBV27 and TRBJ1-6; D might be TRBD1 (5 bases). Germline V CDR1 and CDR2: MNHEY, SMNVEV (reference sequence). This CDR3 has 17 amino acids. Trimming shortened V by 4 bases and J by 2 bases, and 15 bases separated the two germline ends. The CDR3 here is CASSSRPPGAYNSPLHF. CDR3 DNA sequence: TGTGCCAGCAGTTCGCGTCCCCCGGGGGCCTATAATTCACCCCTCCACTTT.